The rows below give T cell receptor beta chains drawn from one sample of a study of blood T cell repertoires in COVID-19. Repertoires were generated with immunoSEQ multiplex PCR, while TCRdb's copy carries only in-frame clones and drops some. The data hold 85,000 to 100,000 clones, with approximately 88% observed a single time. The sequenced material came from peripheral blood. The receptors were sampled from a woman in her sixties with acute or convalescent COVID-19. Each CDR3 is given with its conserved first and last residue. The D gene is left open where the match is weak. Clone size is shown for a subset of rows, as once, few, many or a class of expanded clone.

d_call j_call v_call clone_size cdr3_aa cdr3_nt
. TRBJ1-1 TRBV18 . CASSPPQGRRFTEAFF TGTGCCAGCTCACCACCGCAGGGAAGGAGATTCACTGAAGCTTTCTTT
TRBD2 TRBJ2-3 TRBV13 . CASSSPSGGSPDTQYF TGTGCCAGCAGCTCCCCTAGCGGGGGGAGCCCGGATACGCAGTATTTT
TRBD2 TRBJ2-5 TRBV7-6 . CASSRSGGGQETQYF TGTGCCAGCAGCCGATCCGGGGGGGGGCAAGAGACCCAGTACTTC
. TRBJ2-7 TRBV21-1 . CASSKAASAAYEQYF TGTGCCAGCAGCAAAGCGGCCAGCGCGGCGTACGAGCAGTACTTC
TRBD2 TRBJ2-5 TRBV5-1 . CASSYRLAGPQETQYF TGCGCCAGCAGCTACAGACTAGCGGGGCCCCAAGAGACCCAGTACTTC
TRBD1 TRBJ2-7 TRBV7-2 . CASSLDRGREEQYF TGTGCCAGCAGCTTGGACAGGGGGCGAGAGGAGCAGTACTTC
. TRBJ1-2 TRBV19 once CASSIGLFTF TGTGCCAGTAGTATTGGCCTCTTCACCTTC
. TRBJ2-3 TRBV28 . CASSSSGGRADTQYF .
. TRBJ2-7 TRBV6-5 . CASSYSYDRFAYEQYF TGTGCCAGCAGTTACTCCTACGACAGGTTTGCTTACGAGCAGTACTTC
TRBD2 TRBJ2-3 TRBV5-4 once CASSLFLAGSSSTDTQYF TGTGCCAGCAGCTTGTTTCTAGCGGGGTCTTCTAGCACAGATACGCAGTATTTT
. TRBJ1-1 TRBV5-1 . CASSPRAGDTNEAFF TGCGCCAGCAGCCCCCGTGCGGGCGATACCAATGAAGCTTTCTTT
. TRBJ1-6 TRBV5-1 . CASSLDAGAGSPLHF TGCGCCAGCAGCTTGGATGCAGGGGCGGGTTCACCCCTCCACTTT
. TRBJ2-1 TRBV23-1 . CASSQFEQGSYEQFF TGCGCCAGCAGTCAATTCGAGCAGGGGAGTTATGAGCAGTTCTTC
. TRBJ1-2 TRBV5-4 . CASSLEPGNYGYTF TGTGCCAGCAGCTTGGAACCAGGGAACTATGGCTACACCTTC
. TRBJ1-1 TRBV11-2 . CASSLERDTEAFF TGTGCCAGCAGCTTAGAACGCGACACTGAAGCTTTCTTT
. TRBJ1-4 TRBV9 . CASSVDPRESNEKLFF TGTGCCAGCAGCGTAGATCCCCGGGAGTCTAATGAAAAACTGTTTTTT
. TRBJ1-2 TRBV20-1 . CSARAKGGYTF TGCAGTGCTCGCGCTAAGGGGGGCTACACCTTC
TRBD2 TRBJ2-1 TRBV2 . CASSGGGAPNEQFF TGTGCCAGCAGTGGCGGGGGGGCACCCAATGAGCAGTTCTTC
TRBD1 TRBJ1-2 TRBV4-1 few CASSRGTANRNYGYTF TGCGCCAGCAGCCGAGGGACAGCGAACCGAAACTATGGCTACACCTTC
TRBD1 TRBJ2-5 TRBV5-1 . CASSLTGPGQDETQYF TGCGCCAGCAGCTTGACAGGGCCGGGACAGGATGAGACCCAGTACTTC
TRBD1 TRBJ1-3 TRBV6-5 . CASSYQGGASRNTIYF TGTGCCAGCAGTTACCAAGGGGGCGCGTCCCGAAACACCATATATTTT
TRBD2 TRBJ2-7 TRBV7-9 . CASSLVWARGGFYEQYF TGTGCCAGCAGCTTAGTGTGGGCGCGGGGGGGCTTCTACGAGCAGTACTTC
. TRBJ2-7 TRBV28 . CASSSGTRLEQYF TGTGCCAGCAGTTCCGGGACAAGACTCGAGCAGTACTTC
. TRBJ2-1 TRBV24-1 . CATSDWRKDVNEQFF TGTGCCACCAGTGATTGGAGAAAGGATGTGAATGAGCAGTTCTTC
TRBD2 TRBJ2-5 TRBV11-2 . CASSLMRGGYQETQYF TGTGCCAGCAGCTTAATGCGGGGGGGGTACCAAGAGACCCAGTACTTC
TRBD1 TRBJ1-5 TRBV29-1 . CSVAVGTGGNQPQHF TGCAGCGTTGCGGTAGGGACAGGGGGCAATCAGCCCCAGCATTTT
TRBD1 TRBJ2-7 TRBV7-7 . CASSLEAKGAKYF TGTGCTAGCAGCTTAGAGGCGAAGGGGGCGAAGTACTTC
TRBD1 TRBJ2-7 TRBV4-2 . CASSPLGDRAYEQYF TGTGCCAGCAGCCCACTGGGGGACAGGGCCTACGAGCAGTACTTC
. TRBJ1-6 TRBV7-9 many CASSRGILNSPLHF TGTGCCAGCAGCCGGGGGATACTAAATTCACCCCTCCACTTT